Below, 7 T cell receptor beta chains from the same sample are listed, as sequenced in a study of regulatory T cells in long-lasting Graves disease. Library construction for TCR beta used iRepertoire HTBI primers and Arm-PCR of CDR3 regions. TCRdb itself ran the multiplex PCR reads through MiXCR, one entry per CDR3 protein. Counted here are roughly 400,000 distinct CDR3 sequences, around 17% occurring once; the ten biggest clones make up around a quarter. Regarding time point: newly diagnosed GD, antithyroid drugs for less than 3 months. PBMCs provided the RNA from which the TCR library was made. The same sample was also studied in work on T cells in Graves' hyperthyroidism and ophthalmopathy.

The specimen was peripheral blood mononuclear cells (PBMCs), collected at new diagnosis, from a patient treated with antithyroid drugs. These receptor sequences come from a woman younger than 35 with Graves disease.

DNA of the CDR3: TGTGCCAGCAGTTACAGGACTAGCGGGAGGGCCGATGAGCAGTTCTTC. Translation gives CASSYRTSGRADEQFF. The chain uses TRBV6-9 and TRBJ2-1, with TRBD2 identical over 15 bases. V dropped 3 bases and J dropped 8; count of bases not matched to a gene: 5. CDR3 length: 16 amino acids. The germline CDR1 and CDR2 sequences are MNHGY and SVAAGI.

The table lists this clonotype with a few counts. The chain couples TRBV11-2 to TRBJ2-7; D remains unclear. The V gene lost 5 bases and the J gene lost 1 base, with 15 bases spanning the gap. CDR3 length: 15 amino acids. Germline CDR1 and CDR2: SGHAT and FQNNGV. CDR3 region: CASSPPGAISYEQYF. As DNA, the CDR3 is TGTGCCAGCAGCCCACCCGGTGCCATTTCCTACGAGCAGTACTTC.

This clonotype was seen a few times. V gene TRBV19 combines with J gene TRBJ2-2, with D tentatively TRBD2 (5 bases). With 10 bases removed from V and 1 base from J, the gap between germline ends came to 19 bases. CDR3 length: 16 residues. The germline CDR1 and CDR2 sequences are LNHDA and SQIVND (reference sequence). The CDR3 region is CATLPSGSVNTGELFF. Here the CDR3 DNA reads TGTGCCACCCTCCCTTCGGGTAGCGTGAACACCGGGGAGCTGTTTTTT.

This clonotype was seen many times. The chain carries TRBV28 and TRBJ2-7; possibly TRBD1 or TRBD2 for D (5 bases each). CDR1 MDHEN and CDR2 SYDVKM come from the germline V gene. The CDR3 has 14 residues. V was pared by 6 bases and J by 6 bases, with 18 bases between. CDR3 residues: CASSSTGTGPEQYF. The CDR3 region has the DNA TGTGCCAGCAGCTCAACCGGGACGGGGCCCGAGCAGTACTTC.

This clonotype was counted only a few times. The rearrangement uses TRBV29-1 and TRBJ2-2; the D gene is possibly TRBD2 (5 bases). The CDR3 is 13 amino acids. V dropped 5 bases and J dropped 3 bases, with 10 bases sitting between them. Germline lookup yields CDR1 SQVTM and CDR2 ANQGSEA. CDR3 region: CSVKFGDTGELFF. DNA for the CDR3: TGCAGCGTTAAGTTCGGGGACACCGGGGAGCTGTTTTTT.

In this sample, this clonotype turned up a few times. V is TRBV7-6 and J is TRBJ2-3; D is unresolved. The ends were cut back, 3 bases at V and 4 bases at J, with 8 bases in the middle. Germline values: CDR1 SGHVS, CDR2 FNYEAQ. The CDR3 loop spans 13 amino acids. The DNA of the CDR3 is TGTGCCAGCAGCTTTTTCCCTTCAGATACGCAGTATTTT. Translating it yields CASSFFPSDTQYF.

The chain carries TRBV20-1 and TRBJ2-7; D gene uncertain. The CDR3 spans 12 residues. V shed 0 bases and J shed 3 bases, with 6 bases lying between them. Germline loops: CDR1 DFQATT, CDR2 SNEGSKA (reference sequence). The chain's CDR3 is CSAREPNYEQYF. The CDR3 nucleotides read TGCAGTGCTAGAGAGCCCAACTACGAGCAGTACTTC.